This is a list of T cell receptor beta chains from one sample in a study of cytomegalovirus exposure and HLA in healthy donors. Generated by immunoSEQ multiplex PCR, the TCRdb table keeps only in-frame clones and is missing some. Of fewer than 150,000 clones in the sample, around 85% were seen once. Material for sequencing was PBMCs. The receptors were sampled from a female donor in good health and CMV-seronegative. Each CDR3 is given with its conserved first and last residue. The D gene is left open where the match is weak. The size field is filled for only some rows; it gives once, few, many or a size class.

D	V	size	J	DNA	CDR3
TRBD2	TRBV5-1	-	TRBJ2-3	TGCGCCAGCAGCTTAAAGCGGGAAAAGCCCACAGATACGCAGTATTTT	CASSLKREKPTDTQYF
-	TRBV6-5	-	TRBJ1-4	TGTGCCAGCGGAGTTGGGTGGTCTAATGAAAAACTGTTTTTT	CASGVGWSNEKLFF
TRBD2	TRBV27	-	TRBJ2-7	TGTGCCAGCAGTCTAGCGGGAGGACTATACGAGCAGTACTTC	CASSLAGGLYEQYF
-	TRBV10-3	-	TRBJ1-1	TGTGCCATCATGGGGGGGAACACTGAAGCTTTCTTT	CAIMGGNTEAFF
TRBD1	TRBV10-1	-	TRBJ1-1	TGCGCCAGCAGTGAGGGACAGGGTGGGCCTGAAGCCTTCTTT	CASSEGQGGPEAFF
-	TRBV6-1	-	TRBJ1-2	TGTGCCAGCAGTGAATGGGGGGGTTTGGGTGGCTACACCTTC	CASSEWGGLGGYTF
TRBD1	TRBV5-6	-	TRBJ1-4	TGTGCCAGCAGCTTGTCAGGACAGGGTAGTGAAAAACTGTTTTTT	CASSLSGQGSEKLFF
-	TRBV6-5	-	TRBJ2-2	TGTGCCAGCAGCCGCCAGGGCCCGAACACCGGGGAGCTGTTTTTT	CASSRQGPNTGELFF
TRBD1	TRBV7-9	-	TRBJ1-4	TGTGCCAGCAGCCCCCCGGGACAGGGGGATGAAAAACTGTTTTTT	CASSPPGQGDEKLFF
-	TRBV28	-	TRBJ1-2	TGTGCCAGCAGTTTAACAGACTATGGCTACACCTTC	CASSLTDYGYTF
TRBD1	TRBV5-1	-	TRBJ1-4	TGCGCCAGCAGCAGGGACAGACTCGGAAATGAAAAACTGTTTTTT	CASSRDRLGNEKLFF
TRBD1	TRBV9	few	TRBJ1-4	TGTGCCAGCAGCTCCGGACAGGTGAATGAAAAACTGTTTTTT	CASSSGQVNEKLFF
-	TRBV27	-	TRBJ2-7	TGTGCCAGCAGTGCTCGAGCCTCCTACGAGCAGTACTTC	CASSARASYEQYF
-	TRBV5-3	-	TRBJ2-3	TGTGCCAGAAGCTTGCACACCAGCACAGATACGCAGTATTTT	CARSLHTSTDTQYF
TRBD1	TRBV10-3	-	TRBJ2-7	TGTGCCACTGAGGGACAGGACTCCTACGAGCAGTACTTC	CATEGQDSYEQYF
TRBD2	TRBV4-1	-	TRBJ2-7	TGCGCCAGCAGCCCATCGGTTGGCGGGGGTTACGAGCAGTACTTC	CASSPSVGGGYEQYF
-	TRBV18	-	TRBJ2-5	TGTGCCAGCTCACCAGTTGGACAGTTGTACCAAGAGACCCAGTACTTC	CASSPVGQLYQETQYF
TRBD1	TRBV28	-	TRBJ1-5	TGTGCCAGCAGGGAACAGGGGTTGAGCAATCAGCCCCAGCATTTT	CASREQGLSNQPQHF
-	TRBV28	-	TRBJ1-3	TGTGCCAGCAGCGGGACTTCTGGAAACACCATATATTTT	CASSGTSGNTIYF
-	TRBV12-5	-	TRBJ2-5	TGTGCTAGTGCCGTGGCCGGGTCTAGAGGGACCCAGTACTTC	CASAVAGSRGTQYF
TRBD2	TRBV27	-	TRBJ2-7	TGTGCCAGCAGTTTAACTAGCGGGAGATACGAGCAGTACTTC	CASSLTSGRYEQYF
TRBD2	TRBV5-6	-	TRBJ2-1	TGTGCCAGCAGCTTGATGTCTAGCGGGTACTACAATGAGCAGTTCTTC	CASSLMSSGYYNEQFF
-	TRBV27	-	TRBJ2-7	TGTGCCAGCAGTTTTCAGGGTTCCTACGAGCAGTACTTC	CASSFQGSYEQYF
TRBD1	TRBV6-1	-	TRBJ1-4	TGTGCCAGCAGGGGGACAGAGGAACTGTTTTTT	CASRGTEELFF
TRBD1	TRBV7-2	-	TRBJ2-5	TGTGCCAGCAGCCCGGACAGGGGGGAGACCCAGTACTTC	CASSPDRGETQYF
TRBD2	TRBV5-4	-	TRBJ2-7	TGTGCCAGCAGCAAACTAGCGGGAGCCTCCTCCTACGAGCAGTACTTC	CASSKLAGASSYEQYF
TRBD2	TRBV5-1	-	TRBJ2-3	TGCGCCAGCAGCTTGACCGACGGGACTAGTAGCACGCAGTATTTT	CASSLTDGTSSTQYF
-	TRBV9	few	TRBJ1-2	TGTGCCAGCGGAGAGGACCCCGGGCACGGCGGGGACTATGGCTACACCTTC	CASGEDPGHGGDYGYTF
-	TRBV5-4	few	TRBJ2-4	TGTGCCAGCAGCTTGGGGGCTAGCCAGATAGCCGTTCAGTACTTC	CASSLGASQIAVQYF
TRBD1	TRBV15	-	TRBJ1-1	TGTGCCACCACGCTGACAGGGGAGGGTGAAGCTTTCTTT	CATTLTGEGEAFF
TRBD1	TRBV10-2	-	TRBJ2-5	TGCGCCAGCAGTCTCCAACAGGGGGCTCAAGGATTGCTGTACTTC	CASSLQQGAQGLLYF
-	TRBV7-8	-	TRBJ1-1	TGTGCCAGCAGCTTAGCCGCTGGGCCGTTCGAGAAAGCTTTCTTT	CASSLAAGPFEKAFF
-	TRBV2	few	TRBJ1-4	TGTGCCAGCAGGAGAGGTTCCGTGGAAAAACTGTTTTTT	CASRRGSVEKLFF
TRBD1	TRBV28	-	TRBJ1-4	TGTGCCAGCAGTCCTTCGACAGGGCTGAACGAAAAACTGTTTTTT	CASSPSTGLNEKLFF
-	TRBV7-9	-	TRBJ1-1	TGTGCCAGCAGCTTAGATGAGCGCACTGAAGCTTTCTTT	CASSLDERTEAFF
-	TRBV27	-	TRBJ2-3	TGTGCCAGCAGTCCCATCGCGGGAAGCACAGATACGCAGTATTTT	CASSPIAGSTDTQYF
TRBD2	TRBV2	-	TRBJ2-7	TGTGCCAGCAGAAGAGCGGGAGAAAGCTACGAGCAGTACTTC	CASRRAGESYEQYF
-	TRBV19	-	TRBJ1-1	TGTGCCAGTACCCCGGGTTTCAGCAACACTGAAGCTTTCTTT	CASTPGFSNTEAFF
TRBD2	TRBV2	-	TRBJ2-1	TGTGCCAGCCGACTAGCGGGAGGTACCTACAATGAGCAGTTCTTC	CASRLAGGTYNEQFF
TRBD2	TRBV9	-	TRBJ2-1	TGTGCCAGCAGCGTAGGGGGACTAGCGGGAGAGGAAGAGTTCTTC	CASSVGGLAGEEEFF
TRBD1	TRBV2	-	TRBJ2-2	TGTGCCAGCAGACTCGGACAGGGGGTTATGTCCGGGGAGCTGTTTTTT	CASRLGQGVMSGELFF
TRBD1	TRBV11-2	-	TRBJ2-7	TGTGCCAGCAGCTTAGGGACAGGGATCTCCTACGAGCAGTACTTC	CASSLGTGISYEQYF
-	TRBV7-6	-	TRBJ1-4	TGTGCCAGCAGCTTAGCCGCGGGGGCCGGAGAAAAACTGTTTTTT	CASSLAAGAGEKLFF
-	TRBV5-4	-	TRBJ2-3	TGTGCCAGCAGCTTGGGACAGGACACAGATACGCAGTATTTT	CASSLGQDTDTQYF
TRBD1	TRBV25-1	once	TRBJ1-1	TGTGCCAGCATGGGACAGTTGAACACTGAAGCTTTCTTT	CASMGQLNTEAFF
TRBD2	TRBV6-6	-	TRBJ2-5	TGTGCCAGCAGTTACACCTTAGCGGGAGTGGAAGAGACCCAGTACTTC	CASSYTLAGVEETQYF
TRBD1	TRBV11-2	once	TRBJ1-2	TGTGCCAGCAGCCTCCGGACAGGGGGCTGGCTGGACTATGGCTACACCTTC	CASSLRTGGWLDYGYTF
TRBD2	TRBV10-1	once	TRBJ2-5	TGCGCCAGCAGTGAGGGTCTCCTAGCGGACCAAGAGACCCAGTACTTC	CASSEGLLADQETQYF
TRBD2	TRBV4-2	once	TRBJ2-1	TGTGCCAGCAGCCACGAGCTAGCGGGAGGTCGGCAAGAGCAGTTCTTC	CASSHELAGGRQEQFF
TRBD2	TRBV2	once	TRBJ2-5	TGTGCCAGCAGAAAGACAGGGGCAGTTTCATGGGCTAGCGGGAGCGGAGAGACCCAGTACTTC	CASRKTGAVSWASGSGETQYF